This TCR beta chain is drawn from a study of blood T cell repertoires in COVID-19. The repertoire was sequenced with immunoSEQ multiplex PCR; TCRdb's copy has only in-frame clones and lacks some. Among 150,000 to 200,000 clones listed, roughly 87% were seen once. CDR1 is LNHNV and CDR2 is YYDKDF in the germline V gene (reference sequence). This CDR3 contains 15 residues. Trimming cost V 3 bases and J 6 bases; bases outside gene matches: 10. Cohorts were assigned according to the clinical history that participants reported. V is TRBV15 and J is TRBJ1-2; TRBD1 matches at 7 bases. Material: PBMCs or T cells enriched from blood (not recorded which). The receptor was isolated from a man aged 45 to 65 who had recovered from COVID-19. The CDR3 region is CATSRSTGQWDGYTF. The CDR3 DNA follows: TGTGCCACCAGCAGGTCGACAGGGCAGTGGGATGGCTACACCTTC.